The rows below give T cell receptor beta chains drawn from one sample of a study of blood T cell repertoires in COVID-19. Sequenced by immunoSEQ multiplex PCR; TCRdb stores in-frame clones only, minus some. The sample holds approximately 200,000 clones, more than 75% seen once. Sample: peripheral blood. These receptors all stem from a man aged 55 to 69 who had recovered from COVID-19. Both conserved end residues are trimmed from each CDR3. Each record gives: V gene, D gene, J gene, CDR3 protein. D genes are given only for firm matches.

V: TRBV6-5; D: NA; J: TRBJ2-7; CDR3: ASSGGNEQY
V: TRBV9; D: NA; J: TRBJ2-7; CDR3: ASSVGVGTPPYEQY
V: TRBV5-1; D: TRBD2; J: TRBJ2-7; CDR3: ASSLGAGGSSYEQY
V: TRBV5-1; D: TRBD2; J: TRBJ2-3; CDR3: ASSRGLAGVEDTQY
V: TRBV9; D: NA; J: TRBJ1-6; CDR3: ASSVVGPGRRGASPLH
V: TRBV9; D: NA; J: TRBJ2-2; CDR3: ASSVGSRGNTGELF
V: TRBV11-3; D: TRBD1; J: TRBJ2-2; CDR3: ASSSGQGTGELF
V: TRBV10-3; D: NA; J: TRBJ1-1; CDR3: AISDPGGAGFTEAF
V: TRBV7-3; D: NA; J: TRBJ1-1; CDR3: ASSLATYTEAF
V: TRBV6-2/TRBV6-3; D: NA; J: TRBJ1-5; CDR3: ASSYSGAQPQH
V: TRBV5-4; D: NA; J: TRBJ2-2; CDR3: ASSLAGAGTGELF
V: TRBV7-2; D: TRBD1; J: TRBJ1-4; CDR3: ASSFSQGAGEKLF
V: TRBV14; D: TRBD1; J: TRBJ2-7; CDR3: ASSPTQDRVEQY
V: TRBV7-9; D: NA; J: TRBJ1-2; CDR3: ASSLGGDGYT
V: TRBV28; D: NA; J: TRBJ1-1; CDR3: ASSLIGNTEAF
V: TRBV7-9; D: NA; J: TRBJ1-4; CDR3: ASSLNHLQANEKLF
V: TRBV9; D: TRBD2; J: TRBJ2-2; CDR3: AGRSGGVPGELF